This is a list of T cell receptor beta chains from one sample in a study of early T cells in non-severe SARS-CoV-2 infection. One entry per CDR3 protein results from TCRdb running MiXCR on the 5' RACE reads. The data show about 48,000 distinct CDR3 sequences, 6.2% seen once. Here the sequenced sample was whole blood, taken at baseline. Receptor source: an adult who was a healthcare worker with PCR-confirmed SARS-CoV-2 infection or an uninfected control (not recorded which). The CDR3 runs from the conserved cysteine through the conserved F or W. The order of the fields is clone size, V gene, J gene, CDR3 protein. Size is stated for part of the rows, as once, few or many counts, or as a class when the clone is expanded.

clone_size: few; v_call: TRBV20-1; j_call: TRBJ2-3; cdr3_aa: CSASPELFSTDTQYF
clone_size: .; v_call: TRBV7-6; j_call: TRBJ2-1; cdr3_aa: CASSPTGNEQFF
clone_size: few; v_call: TRBV29-1; j_call: TRBJ2-7; cdr3_aa: CSVTEGGLSSYEQYF
clone_size: few; v_call: TRBV12-5; j_call: TRBJ2-3; cdr3_aa: CASGSGRTSTDTQYF
clone_size: few; v_call: TRBV7-6; j_call: TRBJ2-3; cdr3_aa: CASSLGTGYQGDTQYF
clone_size: few; v_call: TRBV6-1; j_call: TRBJ1-4; cdr3_aa: CASSLGQGAFEKLFF
clone_size: many; v_call: TRBV29-1; j_call: TRBJ1-1; cdr3_aa: CSVETGRAFF
clone_size: many; v_call: TRBV6-2/TRBV6-3; j_call: TRBJ1-1; cdr3_aa: CASSSNRGLNTEAFF
clone_size: few; v_call: TRBV19; j_call: TRBJ1-2; cdr3_aa: CASSIAAGNYGYTF
clone_size: .; v_call: TRBV9; j_call: TRBJ2-1; cdr3_aa: CASSPRDSSSYNEQFF
clone_size: few; v_call: TRBV19; j_call: TRBJ2-5; cdr3_aa: CASSIDRGRNQYF
clone_size: few; v_call: TRBV20-1; j_call: TRBJ2-3; cdr3_aa: CSARDEAVSTDTQYF
clone_size: many; v_call: TRBV7-8; j_call: TRBJ1-1; cdr3_aa: CASSRAFGAEAFF
clone_size: many; v_call: TRBV7-2; j_call: TRBJ1-2; cdr3_aa: CASSPLGGSYGYTF
clone_size: few; v_call: TRBV10-3; j_call: TRBJ1-1; cdr3_aa: CAISGRPNTEAFF
clone_size: few; v_call: TRBV28; j_call: TRBJ1-6; cdr3_aa: CASSLPWTGLHNSPLHF
clone_size: many; v_call: TRBV10-3; j_call: TRBJ2-2; cdr3_aa: CAIGPGTGTGELFF
clone_size: .; v_call: TRBV7-2; j_call: TRBJ2-7; cdr3_aa: CASSPQQTWEQYF
clone_size: many; v_call: TRBV27; j_call: TRBJ1-5; cdr3_aa: CASSWGQGGNQPQHF
clone_size: few; v_call: TRBV19; j_call: TRBJ2-7; cdr3_aa: CASSMSAESYYEQYF